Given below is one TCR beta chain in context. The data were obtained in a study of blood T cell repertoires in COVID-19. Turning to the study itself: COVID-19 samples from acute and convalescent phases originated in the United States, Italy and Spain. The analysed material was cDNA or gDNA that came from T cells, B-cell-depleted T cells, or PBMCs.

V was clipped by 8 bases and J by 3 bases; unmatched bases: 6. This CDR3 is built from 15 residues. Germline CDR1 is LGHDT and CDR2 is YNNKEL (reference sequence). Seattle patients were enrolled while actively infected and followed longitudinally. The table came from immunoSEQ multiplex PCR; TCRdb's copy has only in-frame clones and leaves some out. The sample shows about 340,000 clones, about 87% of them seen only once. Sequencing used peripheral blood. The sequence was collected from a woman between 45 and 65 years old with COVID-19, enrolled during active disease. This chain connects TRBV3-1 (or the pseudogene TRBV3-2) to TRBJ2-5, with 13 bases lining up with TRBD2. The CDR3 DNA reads TGTGCCAGCCGAACTAGCGGGAGGGCCGAAGAGACCCAGTACTTC. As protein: CASRTSGRAEETQYF.